What follows are 8 T cell receptor beta chains derived from one specimen sequenced in a study of blood T cell repertoires in COVID-19 (TCRdb year 2020). Preparation of the library involved the immunoSEQ multiplex PCR assay. TCRdb re-hosts the immuneACCESS table, in-frame sequences only. Its copies lack some clones; in the studies checked, an unresolved V gene accounts for under half of them, and the cause for the rest is not known. This sample comprises 350,000 to 450,000 clones, 85% of them detected only once. Together, the top ten hold roughly 3.9% of the sample. The sample comprised peripheral blood. The origin of the receptors is a woman aged 18-35 years with acute or convalescent COVID-19.

The V and J genes are TRBV19 and TRBJ1-2, with 9 nucleotides matching TRBD1. This CDR3 is 20 amino acids long. CDR1 is LNHDA, CDR2 SQIVND, per germline (reference sequence). Losses at the gene ends were 5 bases for V and 2 bases for J; bases not matched to a gene: 21. The CDR3 DNA reads TGTGCCAGTAGTCTGCGGGGACAGGGCGTACCGGTACCCTCAAACTATGGCTACACCTTC. Translation gives CASSLRGQGVPVPSNYGYTF.

The chain joins TRBV28 to TRBJ2-1; 10 bases match TRBD2. V dropped 6 bases and J dropped 7; count of bases not matched to a gene: 3. The CDR3 runs 13 residues. Germline CDR1 and CDR2: MDHEN and SYDVKM. CDR3 amino acids: CASRLAGTNEQFF. DNA for the CDR3: TGTGCCAGCAGACTAGCGGGAACGAATGAGCAGTTCTTC.

This clone was detected only a few times. The chain combines TRBV5-8 with TRBJ1-1; 7 nucleotides agree with TRBD1. The V and J ends lost 5 bases and 11 bases, in that order; junction bases with no gene match: 6. This CDR3 has 11 amino acids. Germline-derived CDR1 and CDR2 are SGHTS and YDEGEE. The CDR3 is CASSVQGKAFF. CDR3 bases: TGTGCCAGCAGTGTACAGGGGAAGGCTTTCTTT.

The chain recombines TRBV20-1 with TRBJ1-3; 8 bases align to TRBD1. CDR1 and CDR2 (germline): DFQATT, SNEGSKA (reference sequence). This CDR3 contains 15 residues. V lost 3 bases and J lost 0; bases outside the gene matches: 4. CDR3 bases: TGCAGTGCTAGTTCTGACAGGGGCTCTGGAAACACCATATATTTT. It is translated as CSASSDRGSGNTIYF.

The CDR3 reads CASSGNQGSGNTIYF. The CDR3, as DNA: TGTGCCAGCAGCGGTAACCAGGGGTCCGGAAACACCATATATTTT. This chain uses TRBV9 with TRBJ1-3, with D perhaps matching TRBD1 (6 bases). The ends were cut back, 3 bases at V and 4 bases at J, with 14 bases in the middle. CDR3 length equals 15 residues. Germline values: CDR1 SGDLS, CDR2 YYNGEE.

At least ten counts were recorded for this clone. The chain recombines TRBV6-1 with TRBJ2-2, with D possibly matching TRBD1 (7 bases). Germline lookup yields CDR1 MNHNS and CDR2 SASEGT. Trimming removed 3 bases at V and 6 bases at J, with 14 bases between. This CDR3 is built from 15 residues. CDR3 bases: TGTGCCAGCAGTGATAAGGCAGGGGGGCCCGGGGAGCTGTTTTTT. It encodes CASSDKAGGPGELFF.

The chain recombines TRBV4-2 with TRBJ2-1; D might be TRBD2 (6 bases). Germline CDR1 reads LGHNA; CDR2 reads YNFKEQ. V lost 5 bases and J 4 bases, leaving 15 bases between the germline ends. The CDR3 covers 15 residues. CDR3 sequence reads: CASSGAGGRYNEQFF. DNA of the CDR3: TGTGCCAGCAGCGGCGCGGGTGGGAGGTACAATGAGCAGTTCTTC.

The rearrangement uses TRBV9 and TRBJ2-6; unclear D gene. The germline V gene encodes CDR1 SGDLS and CDR2 YYNGEE. The length of the CDR3 is 16 residues. Trimming took 4 bases from V and 0 from J, leaving 11 bases between them. Written as DNA, the CDR3 is TGTGCCAGCAGCCCTAACTTCCCCTCTGGGGCCAACGTCCTGACTTTC. It translates to CASSPNFPSGANVLTF. The full variable domain, with the rest looked up from reference TRBV9 and TRBJ2-6, is DSGVTQTPKHLITATGQRVTLRCSPRSGDLSVYWYQQSLDQGLQFLIQYYNGEERAKGNILERFSAQQFPDLHSELNLSSLELGDSALYFCASSPNFPSGANVLTFGAGSRLTVL.